This T cell receptor beta chain stems from a study of T cell responses to AZD1222 COVID-19 vaccine. Trimming took off 2 bases at V and 8 bases at J, with 7 bases between the two ends. The CDR3 has 13 residues. Germline assignment: CDR1 KGHSH and CDR2 LQKENI. The protocol was immunoSEQ multiplex PCR, while the TCRdb copy is restricted to in-frame clones and leaves out a portion. The sample consists of 90,000 to 150,000 clones, approximately 84% of them appearing once. This chain joins TRBV18 and TRBJ1-6, with unresolved D. Sequences were derived from peripheral blood, sampled on day 0 of AZD1222 vaccination. This TCR came from an adult in good health. CDR3 region: CASSPGDDSPLHF. CDR3 bases: TGTGCCAGCTCACCAGGGGATGATTCACCCCTCCACTTT.